This is a list of T cell receptor beta chains from one sample in a study of CD8 T cells in Susac syndrome. TCRdb fed the immunoSEQ multiplex PCR reads into MiXCR, producing one record per CDR3 protein. The data show 400,000 to 550,000 distinct CDR3 sequences, 75% to 90% seen once. The sequencing sample was made of CD8+ T cells from PBMCs. These receptors were collected from a human donor with multiple sclerosis. CDR3s include the opening cysteine and the closing phenylalanine or tryptophan. Each record gives: J gene, D gene, clone size, V gene, CDR3 protein, CDR3 DNA. A D gene is named only where the DNA matches it firmly. Only part of the rows carry a size: once, few, many, or a class if the clone is expanded.

j_gene: TRBJ2-2; d_gene: .; abundance: .; v_gene: TRBV10-3; CDR3aa: CAILDRDNTGELFF; CDR3nt: TGTGCCATCCTCGACAGAGACAACACCGGGGAGCTGTTTTTT
j_gene: TRBJ2-5; d_gene: .; abundance: .; v_gene: TRBV30; CDR3aa: CAWRDKEWLGETQYF; CDR3nt: TGTGCCTGGAGGGATAAGGAGTGGTTGGGAGAGACCCAGTACTTC
j_gene: TRBJ1-2; d_gene: TRBD1; abundance: .; v_gene: TRBV6-6; CDR3aa: CASSDRVDGYTF; CDR3nt: TGTGCCAGCAGTGACAGGGTCGATGGCTACACCTTC
j_gene: TRBJ2-2; d_gene: TRBD1; abundance: few; v_gene: TRBV6-1; CDR3aa: CASKPGTGGFGELFF; CDR3nt: TGTGCCAGCAAACCCGGGACAGGGGGCTTCGGGGAGCTGTTTTTT
j_gene: TRBJ2-7; d_gene: TRBD1; abundance: .; v_gene: TRBV6-5; CDR3aa: CASRKGGLNEQYF; CDR3nt: TGTGCCAGCAGGAAAGGGGGCTTAAACGAGCAGTACTTC
j_gene: TRBJ2-7; d_gene: TRBD1; abundance: .; v_gene: TRBV5-4; CDR3aa: CASSFLTGADEQYF; CDR3nt: TGTGCCAGCAGCTTTTTGACAGGGGCAGACGAGCAGTACTTC
j_gene: TRBJ1-5; d_gene: TRBD1; abundance: .; v_gene: TRBV27; CDR3aa: CASSTRRTGTQPQHF; CDR3nt: TGTGCCAGCAGTACCAGAAGGACAGGGACCCAGCCCCAGCATTTT
j_gene: TRBJ2-3; d_gene: .; abundance: .; v_gene: TRBV12-3/TRBV12-4; CDR3aa: CASSFLGEGTDTQYF; CDR3nt: TGTGCCAGCAGTTTTCTGGGAGAGGGCACAGATACGCAGTATTTT
j_gene: TRBJ2-1; d_gene: TRBD2; abundance: .; v_gene: TRBV24-1; CDR3aa: CATSDPKREGLNEQFF; CDR3nt: TGTGCCACCAGTGACCCAAAGCGGGAGGGCCTAAATGAGCAGTTCTTC
j_gene: TRBJ2-1; d_gene: TRBD2; abundance: .; v_gene: TRBV7-9; CDR3aa: CASSPHQREYGNEQFF; CDR3nt: TGTGCCAGCAGCCCCCACCAGCGGGAGTATGGCAATGAGCAGTTCTTC
j_gene: TRBJ1-1; d_gene: .; abundance: .; v_gene: TRBV18; CDR3aa: CASSLNVDSRNTEAFF; CDR3nt: TGTGCCAGCTCACTGAACGTTGACTCGAGGAACACTGAAGCTTTCTTT
j_gene: TRBJ2-3; d_gene: .; abundance: .; v_gene: TRBV15; CDR3aa: CATSRKGVNTDTQYF; CDR3nt: TGTGCCACCAGCAGAAAGGGCGTAAACACAGATACGCAGTATTTT
j_gene: TRBJ2-3; d_gene: .; abundance: .; v_gene: TRBV7-8; CDR3aa: CASSFPGVKTSTDTQYF; CDR3nt: TGTGCCAGCAGCTTCCCGGGAGTGAAGACTAGCACAGATACGCAGTATTTT
j_gene: TRBJ2-3; d_gene: .; abundance: .; v_gene: TRBV6-5; CDR3aa: CASSSKTYQGRSTDTQYF; CDR3nt: TGTGCCAGCAGTTCCAAAACTTATCAGGGCCGCTCCACAGATACGCAGTATTTT
j_gene: TRBJ2-7; d_gene: TRBD2; abundance: .; v_gene: TRBV9; CDR3aa: CASSAGEGPSYEQYF; CDR3nt: TGTGCCAGCAGCGCCGGGGAGGGCCCCTCCTACGAGCAGTACTTC
j_gene: TRBJ1-2; d_gene: .; abundance: .; v_gene: TRBV2; CDR3aa: CAGDPALNNYGYTF; CDR3nt: TGTGCAGGGGATCCAGCGCTAAATAACTATGGCTACACCTTC
j_gene: TRBJ2-7; d_gene: .; abundance: .; v_gene: TRBV28; CDR3aa: CASTHGSPDYEQYF; CDR3nt: TGTGCCAGCACTCACGGCAGCCCCGACTACGAGCAGTACTTC
j_gene: TRBJ1-1; d_gene: TRBD1; abundance: .; v_gene: TRBV6-5; CDR3aa: CASSTYRGFSTEAFF; CDR3nt: TGTGCCAGCAGTACATACAGGGGTTTTAGCACTGAAGCTTTCTTT
j_gene: TRBJ2-7; d_gene: .; abundance: .; v_gene: TRBV6-5; CDR3aa: CASSYRPGSYEQYF; CDR3nt: TGTGCCAGCAGTTACCGGCCGGGATCCTACGAGCAGTACTTC
j_gene: TRBJ2-2; d_gene: .; abundance: .; v_gene: TRBV19; CDR3aa: CASSINGELFF; CDR3nt: TGTGCCAGTAGTATAAACGGGGAGCTGTTTTTT
j_gene: TRBJ1-1; d_gene: TRBD1; abundance: .; v_gene: TRBV5-1; CDR3aa: CASSLWGDSEAFF; CDR3nt: TGCGCCAGCAGCTTGTGGGGGGACAGTGAAGCTTTCTTT
j_gene: TRBJ2-7; d_gene: TRBD2; abundance: .; v_gene: TRBV4-2; CDR3aa: CASSPSGEITYEQYF; CDR3nt: TGTGCCAGCAGCCCCAGCGGGGAGATCACCTACGAGCAGTACTTC
j_gene: TRBJ2-7; d_gene: .; abundance: .; v_gene: TRBV7-9; CDR3aa: CASSSNSRGEQYF; CDR3nt: TGTGCCAGCAGCTCGAATTCCAGGGGCGAGCAGTACTTC